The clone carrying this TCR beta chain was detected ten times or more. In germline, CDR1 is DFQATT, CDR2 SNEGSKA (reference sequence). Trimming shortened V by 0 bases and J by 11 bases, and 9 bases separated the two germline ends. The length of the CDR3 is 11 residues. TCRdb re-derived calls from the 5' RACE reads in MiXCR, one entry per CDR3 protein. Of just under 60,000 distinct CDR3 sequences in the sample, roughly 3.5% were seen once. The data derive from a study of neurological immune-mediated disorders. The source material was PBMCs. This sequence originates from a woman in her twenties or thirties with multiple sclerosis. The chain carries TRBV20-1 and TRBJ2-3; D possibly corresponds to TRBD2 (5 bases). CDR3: CSAREGERQYF. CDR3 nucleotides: TGCAGTGCTAGAGAGGGAGAGAGGCAGTATTTT.